Reported below is one T cell receptor (beta chain). The target antigen is unknown. The data were taken from a study of spatial heterogeneity in lung cancer. As for the study in general: An average of more than ten raw reads was observed per unique TCR and UMI combination. Study-level results: More often at tumor resection than at routine follow-up, ubiquitous expanded tumor TCRs were detected in the blood.

The time point here: sample taken at primary tumor resection. Sequencing covered unsorted whole RNA taken from tumor, nontumor lung or frozen PBMC. Individually, TCR cDNA molecules were each labelled with a unique molecular identifier. One entry per CDR3 protein results from TCRdb running MiXCR on the 5' RACE reads. Of tens of thousands of distinct CDR3 sequences in the sample, 7% were seen once. This sample comprised PBMCs, obtained at surgery. This sequence originates from a male donor with early-stage non-small cell lung cancer.

Here the CDR3 reads CASGRTAPAGYTF. In DNA, the CDR3 is TGTGCCAGCGGGCGGACAGCCCCCGCGGGCTACACCTTC. The V call is TRBV7-9, the J call TRBJ1-2, with a weak D call TRBD1 (6 bases). This CDR3 is 13 amino acids long. Germline V CDR1 and CDR2: SEHNR, FQNEAQ (reference sequence). Trimming pared 8 bases from V and 8 bases from J, leaving 18 bases between.